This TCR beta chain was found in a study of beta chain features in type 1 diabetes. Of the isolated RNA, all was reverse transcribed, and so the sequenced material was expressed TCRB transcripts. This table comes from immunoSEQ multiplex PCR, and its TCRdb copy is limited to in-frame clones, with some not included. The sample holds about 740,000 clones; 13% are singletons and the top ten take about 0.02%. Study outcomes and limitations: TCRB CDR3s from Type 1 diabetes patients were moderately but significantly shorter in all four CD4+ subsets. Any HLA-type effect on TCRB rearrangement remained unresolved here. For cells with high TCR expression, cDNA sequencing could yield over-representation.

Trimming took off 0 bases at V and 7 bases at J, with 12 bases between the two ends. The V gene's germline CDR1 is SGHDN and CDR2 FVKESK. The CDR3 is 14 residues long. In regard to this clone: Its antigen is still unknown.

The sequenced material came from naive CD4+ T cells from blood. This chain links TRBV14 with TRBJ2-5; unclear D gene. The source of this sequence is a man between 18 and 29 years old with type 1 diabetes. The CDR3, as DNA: TGTGCCAGCAGCCAAGATCGTCTCGTAGGGACCCAGTACTTC. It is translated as CASSQDRLVGTQYF.